This section outlines one TCR beta chain sequence together with its context. The antigen remains unidentified. The sample originates from a study of blood T cells in healthy people across ages. Study-wide points: Long-lived and aged donors differed, with more naive CD4+ cells and higher diversity in the long-lived. The study lacked donor CMV status, which possibly confounded expanded clonotype changes.

Then a second PCR, running roughly 6 to 11 cycles, was carried out with a sample-barcoded 5' primer and a J-beta primer mix. TCRdb used MiXCR to reprocess the 5' RACE reads, holding one entry per CDR3 protein. The sample lists about 640,000 distinct CDR3 sequences; about 54% were seen once. V lost 1 base and J lost 0, with 12 bases in between. This CDR3 is 16 amino acids long. CDR1 LNHDA and CDR2 SQIVND come from the germline V gene (reference sequence). This clonotype was sampled from a man aged 55-75 years in good health. The sequenced material came from blood. The chain joins TRBV19 to TRBJ1-1; D perhaps matches TRBD1 (5 bases). Here the CDR3 DNA reads TGTGCCAGTAGTATAGGGGAAGGGACGATGAACACTGAAGCTTTCTTT. Translated: CASSIGEGTMNTEAFF.